This TCR beta chain was identified during a study of long-term antiretroviral therapy in people with HIV. Study as a whole: Samples from the earliest time points predate the 2015 immediate-ART recommendation by about a decade.

Whole-study results and caveats: HIV repertoire CDR3 lengths ranged less widely than those of controls.

With survey level as its setting, the immunoSEQ assay was v3.0. Using immunoSEQ multiplex PCR, the repertoire was profiled, and TCRdb retains in-frame clones only, with some absent. Of about 24,000 clones listed, roughly 94% are singletons. Germline CDR1 is SGHRS and CDR2 is YFSETQ. V was clipped by 5 bases and J by 2 bases; unmatched bases: 5. The CDR3 loop spans 16 amino acids. Concerning this clone itself: Its antigen is not known.

This clonotype originated in a woman in her 50s with HIV. Sequencing used unsorted PBMCs, obtained more than 4.7 years after starting antiretroviral therapy. V usage is TRBV5-1 and J usage is TRBJ2-3; TRBD2 matches at 13 bases. This CDR3 reads CASRRTSGSLTDTQYF. The DNA for the CDR3 is TGCGCCAGCAGAAGGACTAGCGGGAGCCTCACAGATACGCAGTATTTT.